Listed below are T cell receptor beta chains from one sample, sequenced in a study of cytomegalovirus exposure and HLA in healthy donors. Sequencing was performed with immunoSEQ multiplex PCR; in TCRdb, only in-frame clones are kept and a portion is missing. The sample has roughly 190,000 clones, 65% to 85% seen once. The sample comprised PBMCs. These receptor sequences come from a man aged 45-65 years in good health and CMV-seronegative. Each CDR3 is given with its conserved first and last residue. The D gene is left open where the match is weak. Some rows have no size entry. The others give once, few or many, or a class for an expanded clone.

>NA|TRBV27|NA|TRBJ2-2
TGTGCCAGCAGTCTCCCCACCGGGGAGCTGTTTTTT
CASSLPTGELFF
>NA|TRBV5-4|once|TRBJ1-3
TGTGCCAGCAGAAATCTCGGGGGGGATCGCCCTCCCGGGAACACCATATATTTT
CASRNLGGDRPPGNTIYF
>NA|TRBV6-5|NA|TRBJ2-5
TGTGCCAGCAGGGATTGGACTTCCGGGGAGCAGTACTTC
CASRDWTSGEQYF
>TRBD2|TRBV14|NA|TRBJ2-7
TGTGCCAGCAGCCGTGGACTAGGGTACGAGCAGTACTTC
CASSRGLGYEQYF
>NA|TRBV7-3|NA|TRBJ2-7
TGTGCCAGCAGTCCACAGGGATTTAAGCTCTTGGAGCAGTACTTC
CASSPQGFKLLEQYF
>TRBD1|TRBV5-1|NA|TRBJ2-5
TGCGCCAGCAGCTTGCTACAGGGGGCTCAGGGAGAGACCCAGTACTTC
CASSLLQGAQGETQYF
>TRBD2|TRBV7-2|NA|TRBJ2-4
TGTGCCAGCAGCTTAGATAGCGGGAGAGCCAAAAACATTCAGTACTTC
CASSLDSGRAKNIQYF
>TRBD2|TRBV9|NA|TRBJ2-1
TGTGCCAGCAGCGTAAAAACTAGCGGCCACAATGAGCAGTTCTTC
CASSVKTSGHNEQFF
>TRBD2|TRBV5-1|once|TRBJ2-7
TGCGCCAGCAGCGGGGATAGCGGGTTACGCGAGCAGTACTTC
CASSGDSGLREQYF
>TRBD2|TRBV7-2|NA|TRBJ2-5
TGTGCCAGCACCCGACGACTAGCGGGGATCGAGACCCAGTACTTC
CASTRRLAGIETQYF
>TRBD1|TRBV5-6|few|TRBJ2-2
TGTGCCAGCAGCTTCTCTACAGGGGACACCGGGGAGCTGTTTTTT
CASSFSTGDTGELFF
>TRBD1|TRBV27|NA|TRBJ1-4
TGTGCCAGCAGTTTTCTCTCGACAGGGCGTTATGAAAAACTGTTTTTT
CASSFLSTGRYEKLFF
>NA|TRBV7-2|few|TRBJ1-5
TGTGCCAGCAGCCAGATCGAGGGCAATCAGCCCCAGCATTTT
CASSQIEGNQPQHF
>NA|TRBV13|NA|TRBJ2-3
TGTGCCAGCAGCTTAACCCGCGTCATAGCTCAAGATACGCAGTATTTT
CASSLTRVIAQDTQYF
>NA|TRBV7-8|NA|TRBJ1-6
TGTGCCAGCAGCTTACCGGGGGGAAGGAATTCACCCCTCCACTTT
CASSLPGGRNSPLHF
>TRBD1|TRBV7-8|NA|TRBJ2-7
TGTGCCAGCAAAGGGGGCGGCTACGAGCAGTACTTC
CASKGGGYEQYF